Described below is a single TCR beta chain sequence and its context. Its target is not known. This sample was taken from a study of blood T cells in healthy people across ages. The study drew donors from healthy Caucasian individuals in Russia aged roughly 6 to 100. No fewer than 6 million PBMCs went into each sample. Germline assignment: CDR1 SEHNR and CDR2 FQNEAQ (reference sequence). The length of the CDR3 is 16 residues. Germline trimming cut 4 bases from V and 7 bases from J; bases unmatched to any gene: 8. Alongside a J-beta primer mix, a sample-barcoded 5' primer served in a second PCR lasting 7 to 11 cycles. Each cDNA molecule was tagged by a template-switch adaptor with 12 random nucleotides. TCRdb used MiXCR to reprocess the 5' RACE reads, holding one entry per CDR3 protein. The table shows 1.5 million to 2 million distinct CDR3 sequences, with about 28% occurring only once. Whole-study findings and limits: Possibly, changes in expanded clonotypes were confounded because donor CMV status was unknown.

The TCR sequence derives from a woman in her 30s in good health. The chain recombines TRBV7-9 with TRBJ2-1; 12 bases align to TRBD2. The sample comprised blood. This CDR3 is CASSWEGLAGQNEQFF. As DNA, the CDR3 is TGTGCCAGCAGCTGGGAAGGACTAGCGGGACAGAATGAGCAGTTCTTC.